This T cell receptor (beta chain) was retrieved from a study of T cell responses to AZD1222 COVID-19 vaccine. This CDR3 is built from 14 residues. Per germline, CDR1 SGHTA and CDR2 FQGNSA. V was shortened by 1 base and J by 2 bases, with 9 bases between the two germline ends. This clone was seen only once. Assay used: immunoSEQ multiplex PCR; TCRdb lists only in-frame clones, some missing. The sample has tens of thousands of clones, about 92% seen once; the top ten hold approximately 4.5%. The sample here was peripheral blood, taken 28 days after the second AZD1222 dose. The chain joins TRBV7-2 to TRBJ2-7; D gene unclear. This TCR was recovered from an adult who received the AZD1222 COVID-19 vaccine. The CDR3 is CASSLVPGAYEQYF. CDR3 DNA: TGTGCCAGCAGCTTAGTGCCAGGAGCCTACGAGCAGTACTTC.